This is a list of T cell receptor beta chains from one sample in a study of T cell repertoires in cytomegalovirus infection. TCRdb fed the reads into MiXCR, producing one record per CDR3 protein. The table shows approximately 590,000 distinct CDR3 sequences, with just under 40% occurring only once. Their antigen targets remain unknown. The specimen was cultured PBMCs, collected from culture after CMV antigen stimulation. The receptors stem from a human donor in good health (CMV status not recorded). Some clones in this sample may be carry-over from other donors' samples. Both conserved end residues are part of each CDR3. The order of the fields is CDR3 protein, CDR3 DNA, D gene, clone size, J gene, V gene. A D gene is named only where the DNA matches it firmly. Only some rows state a clone size, as once, few, many or a class for expanded clones.

CDR3aa: CASSLLPGGGYGYTF; CDR3nt: TGTGCCAGCAGCTTACTACCGGGTGGGGGATATGGCTACACCTTC; d_gene: NA; abundance: NA; j_gene: TRBJ1-2; v_gene: TRBV7-2
CDR3aa: CASSVSRDTYSNQPQHF; CDR3nt: TGTGCCAGCAGTGTAAGCCGGGACACCTATAGCAATCAGCCCCAGCATTTT; d_gene: NA; abundance: NA; j_gene: TRBJ1-5; v_gene: TRBV6-1
CDR3aa: CTSSTYTNTEAFF; CDR3nt: TGTACCAGCAGCACCTACACGAACACTGAAGCTTTCTTT; d_gene: NA; abundance: few; j_gene: TRBJ1-1; v_gene: TRBV7-9
CDR3aa: CASSEMGTEEKLFF; CDR3nt: TGTGCCAGCAGTGAAATGGGGACAGAAGAAAAACTGTTTTTT; d_gene: TRBD1; abundance: few; j_gene: TRBJ1-4; v_gene: TRBV6-1
CDR3aa: CASSEQGMGNQPQHF; CDR3nt: TGTGCCAGCAGTGAGCAGGGTATGGGAAATCAGCCCCAGCATTTT; d_gene: NA; abundance: few; j_gene: TRBJ1-5; v_gene: TRBV25-1
CDR3aa: CSVGTAGLSDTQYF; CDR3nt: TGCAGCGTTGGGACGGCGGGACTGTCAGATACGCAGTATTTT; d_gene: NA; abundance: once; j_gene: TRBJ2-3; v_gene: TRBV29-1
CDR3aa: CASSQQGAGNTIYF; CDR3nt: TGTGCCAGCAGTCAGCAGGGCGCAGGAAACACCATATATTTT; d_gene: NA; abundance: many; j_gene: TRBJ1-3; v_gene: TRBV7-2
CDR3aa: CASTRQGAGEAFF; CDR3nt: TGTGCCAGCACCAGACAGGGGGCGGGTGAAGCTTTCTTT; d_gene: TRBD1; abundance: NA; j_gene: TRBJ1-1; v_gene: TRBV27
CDR3aa: CASSLGHFSNQPQHF; CDR3nt: TGTGCCAGCAGCCTCGGCCACTTTAGCAATCAGCCCCAGCATTTT; d_gene: NA; abundance: many; j_gene: TRBJ1-5; v_gene: TRBV7-2
CDR3aa: CASSPRDRGWGQETQYF; CDR3nt: TGCGCCAGCAGCCCCCGGGACAGGGGATGGGGGCAAGAGACCCAGTACTTC; d_gene: TRBD1; abundance: NA; j_gene: TRBJ2-5; v_gene: TRBV4-1
CDR3aa: CASSTLRQGFQAFF; CDR3nt: TGTGCCAGCAGTACCCTCCGACAGGGGTTTCAAGCTTTCTTT; d_gene: TRBD1; abundance: NA; j_gene: TRBJ1-1; v_gene: TRBV12-3/TRBV12-4
CDR3aa: CASSRQGGAVTYEQYF; CDR3nt: TGTGCCAGCAGTCGCCAGGGGGGGGCGGTAACCTACGAGCAGTACTTC; d_gene: NA; abundance: NA; j_gene: TRBJ2-7; v_gene: TRBV7-2
CDR3aa: CASSLWGVVGSPLHF; CDR3nt: TGTGCCAGCAGCTTATGGGGGGTCGTAGGATCACCCCTCCACTTT; d_gene: NA; abundance: many; j_gene: TRBJ1-6; v_gene: TRBV7-8
CDR3aa: CASSLWAGKSQPQHF; CDR3nt: TGTGCCAGCAGCTTATGGGCAGGGAAGAGTCAGCCCCAGCATTTT; d_gene: NA; abundance: many; j_gene: TRBJ1-5; v_gene: TRBV7-8
CDR3aa: CASGQDATNEKLFF; CDR3nt: TGTGCCAGCGGACAGGACGCAACTAATGAAAAACTGTTTTTT; d_gene: TRBD1; abundance: few; j_gene: TRBJ1-4; v_gene: TRBV6-1
CDR3aa: CASSELPEQSSNQPQHF; CDR3nt: TGTGCCAGCAGTGAACTCCCCGAGCAGAGTAGCAATCAGCCCCAGCATTTT; d_gene: NA; abundance: few; j_gene: TRBJ1-5; v_gene: TRBV6-1
CDR3aa: CASSTSRGNYGYTF; CDR3nt: TGTGCCAGCAGTACCTCCCGGGGGAACTATGGCTACACCTTC; d_gene: NA; abundance: NA; j_gene: TRBJ1-2; v_gene: TRBV12-3/TRBV12-4
CDR3aa: CASSFTRGPPVETQYF; CDR3nt: TGTGCCAGCAGTTTTACGAGGGGACCCCCCGTAGAGACCCAGTACTTC; d_gene: NA; abundance: once; j_gene: TRBJ2-5; v_gene: TRBV27
CDR3aa: CASSQDWRGWDEQFF; CDR3nt: TGTGCCAGCAGCCAAGATTGGAGGGGTTGGGATGAGCAGTTCTTC; d_gene: NA; abundance: few; j_gene: TRBJ2-1; v_gene: TRBV14
CDR3aa: CASRLGGTSGSYEQYF; CDR3nt: TGTGCCAGCAGGCTCGGTGGTACTAGCGGGTCCTACGAGCAGTACTTC; d_gene: TRBD2; abundance: few; j_gene: TRBJ2-7; v_gene: TRBV7-2
CDR3aa: CSARGGRGEYEQYF; CDR3nt: TGCAGTGCTAGGGGCGGGAGGGGGGAATACGAGCAGTACTTC; d_gene: TRBD2; abundance: few; j_gene: TRBJ2-7; v_gene: TRBV20-1
CDR3aa: CASTSGVFSEQFF; CDR3nt: TGTGCCAGCACAAGTGGAGTCTTCAGTGAGCAGTTCTTC; d_gene: NA; abundance: NA; j_gene: TRBJ2-1; v_gene: TRBV6-6
CDR3aa: CASSLSSPNEQFF; CDR3nt: TGTGCCAGCAGCTTAAGCTCCCCCAATGAGCAGTTCTTC; d_gene: NA; abundance: few; j_gene: TRBJ2-1; v_gene: TRBV7-2
CDR3aa: CASSLETYNSPLHF; CDR3nt: TGCGCCAGCAGCTTGGAGACTTATAATTCACCCCTCCACTTT; d_gene: NA; abundance: NA; j_gene: TRBJ1-6; v_gene: TRBV5-1
CDR3aa: CASSILSGPDNEQFF; CDR3nt: TGTGCCAGTAGTATCCTGAGCGGTCCTGACAATGAGCAGTTCTTC; d_gene: NA; abundance: NA; j_gene: TRBJ2-1; v_gene: TRBV19
CDR3aa: CAISERQGRSPLHF; CDR3nt: TGTGCCATCAGTGAGAGACAGGGGAGGTCACCCCTCCACTTT; d_gene: TRBD1; abundance: NA; j_gene: TRBJ1-6; v_gene: TRBV10-3
CDR3aa: CASSVGGGGKRTQYF; CDR3nt: TGTGCCAGCAGTGTTGGTGGCGGGGGAAAGAGAACCCAGTACTTC; d_gene: TRBD2; abundance: NA; j_gene: TRBJ2-5; v_gene: TRBV2
CDR3aa: CASSVRQGDYEQYF; CDR3nt: TGTGCCAGCAGCGTCCGACAGGGTGACTACGAGCAGTACTTC; d_gene: TRBD1; abundance: few; j_gene: TRBJ2-7; v_gene: TRBV9
CDR3aa: CASSESPTNEKLFF; CDR3nt: TGTGCCAGCAGTGAGTCCCCAACTAATGAAAAACTGTTTTTT; d_gene: NA; abundance: NA; j_gene: TRBJ1-4; v_gene: TRBV25-1
CDR3aa: CASSFGPNYEQYF; CDR3nt: TGTGCCAGCAGCTTTGGCCCGAACTACGAGCAGTACTTC; d_gene: NA; abundance: many; j_gene: TRBJ2-7; v_gene: TRBV7-2
CDR3aa: CASSLQLRNNSPLHF; CDR3nt: TGTGCCAGCAGCTTACAGTTACGGAATAATTCACCCCTCCACTTT; d_gene: NA; abundance: NA; j_gene: TRBJ1-6; v_gene: TRBV7-6
CDR3aa: CASSPGGGRYNEQFF; CDR3nt: TGTGCCAGCAGCCCCGGAGGGGGCAGGTACAATGAGCAGTTCTTC; d_gene: NA; abundance: NA; j_gene: TRBJ2-1; v_gene: TRBV27
CDR3aa: CASSPRLRQPQHF; CDR3nt: TGTGCCAGCAGCCCACGTCTCCGGCAGCCCCAGCATTTT; d_gene: NA; abundance: NA; j_gene: TRBJ1-5; v_gene: TRBV7-2
CDR3aa: CASSVVGGLYNEQFF; CDR3nt: TGTGCCAGCAGCGTAGTCGGCGGACTATACAATGAGCAGTTCTTC; d_gene: NA; abundance: NA; j_gene: TRBJ2-1; v_gene: TRBV9
CDR3aa: CSSWVDYGYTF; CDR3nt: TGCAGCTCCTGGGTGGATTATGGCTACACCTTC; d_gene: NA; abundance: NA; j_gene: TRBJ1-2; v_gene: TRBV29-1
CDR3aa: CASSPPPMDTQYF; CDR3nt: TGTGCCAGCAGTCCCCCGCCCATGGATACGCAGTATTTT; d_gene: NA; abundance: NA; j_gene: TRBJ2-3; v_gene: TRBV28
CDR3aa: CASSHPTGGYYGYTF; CDR3nt: TGCGCCAGCAGCCATCCGACAGGGGGGTACTATGGCTACACCTTC; d_gene: TRBD1; abundance: few; j_gene: TRBJ1-2; v_gene: TRBV5-1
CDR3aa: CASSDHLGEGTNTQYF; CDR3nt: TGTGCCAGCAGTGACCACTTGGGGGAGGGCACGAATACGCAGTATTTT; d_gene: TRBD2; abundance: NA; j_gene: TRBJ2-3; v_gene: TRBV6-2/TRBV6-3
CDR3aa: CASSRTEQVPPQHF; CDR3nt: TGCGCCAGCAGCCGAACAGAACAGGTACCACCCCAGCATTTT; d_gene: NA; abundance: few; j_gene: TRBJ1-5; v_gene: TRBV4-1
CDR3aa: CASLNRDTYEQYF; CDR3nt: TGTGCCAGCTTGAACCGGGACACCTACGAGCAGTACTTC; d_gene: NA; abundance: NA; j_gene: TRBJ2-7; v_gene: TRBV28
CDR3aa: CASRDQVGYTF; CDR3nt: TGTGCCAGCAGGGACCAGGTTGGCTACACCTTC; d_gene: NA; abundance: NA; j_gene: TRBJ1-2; v_gene: TRBV7-9
CDR3aa: CASSARSAVGGYTF; CDR3nt: TGTGCCAGCAGTGCCCGAAGTGCTGTGGGTGGCTACACCTTC; d_gene: NA; abundance: NA; j_gene: TRBJ1-2; v_gene: TRBV12-3/TRBV12-4
CDR3aa: CASSFGQVPFF; CDR3nt: TGTGCCAGCAGCTTTGGACAGGTACCGTTCTTC; d_gene: TRBD1; abundance: NA; j_gene: TRBJ2-1; v_gene: TRBV7-4
CDR3aa: CASRPPGTAREPQHF; CDR3nt: TGTGCCAGCAGGCCCCCGGGGACAGCTCGCGAGCCCCAGCATTTT; d_gene: TRBD1; abundance: NA; j_gene: TRBJ1-5; v_gene: TRBV12-3/TRBV12-4